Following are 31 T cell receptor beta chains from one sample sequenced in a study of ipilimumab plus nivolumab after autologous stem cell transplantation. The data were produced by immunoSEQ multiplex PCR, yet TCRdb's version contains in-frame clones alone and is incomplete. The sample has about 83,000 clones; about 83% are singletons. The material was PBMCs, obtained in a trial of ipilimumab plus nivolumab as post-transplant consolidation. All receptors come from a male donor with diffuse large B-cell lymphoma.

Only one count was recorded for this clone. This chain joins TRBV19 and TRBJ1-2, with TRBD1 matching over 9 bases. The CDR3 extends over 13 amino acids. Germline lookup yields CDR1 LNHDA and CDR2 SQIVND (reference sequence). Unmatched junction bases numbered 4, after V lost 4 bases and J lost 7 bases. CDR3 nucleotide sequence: TGTGCCAGTAGTACCCGGGACAGGGCTGGCTACACCTTC. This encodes CASSTRDRAGYTF.

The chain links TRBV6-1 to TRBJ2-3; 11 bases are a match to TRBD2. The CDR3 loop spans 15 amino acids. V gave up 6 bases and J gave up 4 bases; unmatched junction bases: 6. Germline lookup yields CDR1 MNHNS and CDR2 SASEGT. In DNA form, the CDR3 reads TGTGCCAGCAGGGTGACTAGCGGGGTGGCAGATACGCAGTATTTT. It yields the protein CASRVTSGVADTQYF.

The DNA of the CDR3 is TGCAGGTGGACAGGTTTCTACGAGCAGTACTTC. This translates into CRWTGFYEQYF. The chain recombines TRBV20-1 with TRBJ2-7; 7 positions agree with TRBD1. The CDR3 totals 11 residues. Germline V gene lookup returns CDR1 DFQATT and CDR2 SNEGSKA (reference sequence).

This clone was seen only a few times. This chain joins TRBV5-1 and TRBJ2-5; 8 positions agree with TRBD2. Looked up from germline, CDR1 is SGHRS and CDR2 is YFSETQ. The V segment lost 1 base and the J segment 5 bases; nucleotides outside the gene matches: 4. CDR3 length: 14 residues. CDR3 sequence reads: CASSLFGGDETQYF. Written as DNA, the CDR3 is TGCGCCAGCAGCTTGTTCGGGGGGGACGAGACCCAGTACTTC.

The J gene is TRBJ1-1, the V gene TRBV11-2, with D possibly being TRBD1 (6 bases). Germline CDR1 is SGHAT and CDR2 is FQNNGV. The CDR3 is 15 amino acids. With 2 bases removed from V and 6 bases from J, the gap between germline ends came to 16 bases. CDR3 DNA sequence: TGTGCCAGCAGCTTAAGCGGGGGGCAGGGCTCTGAAGCTTTCTTT. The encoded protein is CASSLSGGQGSEAFF. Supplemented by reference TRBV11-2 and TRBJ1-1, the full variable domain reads EAGVAQSPRYKIIEKRQSVAFWCNPISGHATLYWYQQILGQGPKLLIQFQNNGVVDDSQLPKDRFSAERLKGVDSTLKIQPAKLEDSAVYLCASSLSGGQGSEAFFGQGTRLTVV.

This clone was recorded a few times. The CDR3: CASTQELNTGELFF. The CDR3 nucleotides read TGTGCCAGCACTCAAGAATTGAACACCGGGGAGCTGTTTTTT. This chain links TRBV2 with TRBJ2-2; D is unclear. Trimming pared 7 bases from V and 1 base from J, leaving 10 bases between. Per the germline V gene, CDR1 is SNHLY and CDR2 is FYNNEI. The CDR3 consists of 14 residues.

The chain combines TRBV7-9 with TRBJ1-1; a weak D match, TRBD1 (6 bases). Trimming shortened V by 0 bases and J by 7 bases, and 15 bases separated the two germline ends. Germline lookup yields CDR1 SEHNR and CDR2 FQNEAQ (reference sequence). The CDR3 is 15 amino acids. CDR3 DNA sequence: TGTGCCAGCAGCTTAGCGACAGGTTCTCAAGGTGAAGCTTTCTTT. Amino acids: CASSLATGSQGEAFF.

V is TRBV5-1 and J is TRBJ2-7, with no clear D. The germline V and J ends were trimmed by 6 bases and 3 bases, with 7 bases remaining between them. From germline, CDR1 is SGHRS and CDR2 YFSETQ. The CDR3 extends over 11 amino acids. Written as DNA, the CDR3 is TGCGCCAGCATGTACGACTACGAGCAGTACTTC. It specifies CASMYDYEQYF.

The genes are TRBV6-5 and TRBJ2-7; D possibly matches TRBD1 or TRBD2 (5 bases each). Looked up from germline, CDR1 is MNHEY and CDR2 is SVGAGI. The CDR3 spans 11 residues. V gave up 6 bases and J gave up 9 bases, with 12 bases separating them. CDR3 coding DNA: TGTGCCAGCAGAGAACTGGGGGTGCAGTACTTC. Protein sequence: CASRELGVQYF.

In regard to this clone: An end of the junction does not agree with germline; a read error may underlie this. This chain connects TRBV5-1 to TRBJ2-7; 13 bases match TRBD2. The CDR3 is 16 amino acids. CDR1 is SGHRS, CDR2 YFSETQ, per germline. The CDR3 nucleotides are TGCGCCAGCACCTTGACTAGCGGGGGGTTCTCCTACGAGCAGTACTTC. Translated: CASTLTSGGFSYEQYF.

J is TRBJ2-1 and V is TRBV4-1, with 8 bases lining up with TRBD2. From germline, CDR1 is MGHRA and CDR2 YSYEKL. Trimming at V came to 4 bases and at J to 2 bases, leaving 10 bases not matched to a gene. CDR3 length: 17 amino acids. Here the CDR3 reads CASSPQIGGAAYNEQFF. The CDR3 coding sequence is TGCGCCAGCAGCCCCCAAATCGGGGGGGCCGCCTACAATGAGCAGTTCTTC.

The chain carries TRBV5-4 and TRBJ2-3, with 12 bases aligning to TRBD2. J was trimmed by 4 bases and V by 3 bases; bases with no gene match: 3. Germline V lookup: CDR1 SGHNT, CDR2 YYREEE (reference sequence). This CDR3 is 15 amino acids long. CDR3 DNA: TGTGCCAGCAGCTATACTAGCGGGGGGTCAGATACGCAGTATTTT. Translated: CASSYTSGGSDTQYF.

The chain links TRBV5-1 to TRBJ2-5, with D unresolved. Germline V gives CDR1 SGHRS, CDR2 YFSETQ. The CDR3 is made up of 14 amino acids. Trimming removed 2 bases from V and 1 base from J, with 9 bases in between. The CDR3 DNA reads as TGCGCCAGCAGCTTAGCTAGACCCCAAGAGACCCAGTACTTC. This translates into CASSLARPQETQYF.

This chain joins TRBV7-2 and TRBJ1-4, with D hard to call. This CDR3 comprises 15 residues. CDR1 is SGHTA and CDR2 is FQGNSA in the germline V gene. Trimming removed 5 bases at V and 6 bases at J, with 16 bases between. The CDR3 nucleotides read TGTGCCAGCAGCCCTGACTCGGGGAGGGATGAAAAACTGTTTTTT. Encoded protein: CASSPDSGRDEKLFF. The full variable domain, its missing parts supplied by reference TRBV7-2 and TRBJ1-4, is GAGVSQSPSNKVTEKGKDVELRCDPISGHTALYWYRQSLGQGLEFLIYFQGNSAPDKSGLPSDRFSAERTGGSVSTLTIQRTQQEDSAVYLCASSPDSGRDEKLFFGSGTQLSVL.

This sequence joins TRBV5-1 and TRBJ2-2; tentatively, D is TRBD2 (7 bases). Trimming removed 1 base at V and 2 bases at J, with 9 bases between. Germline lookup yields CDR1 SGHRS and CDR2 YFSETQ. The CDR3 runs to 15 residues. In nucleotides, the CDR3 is TGCGCCAGCAGCTTGCGCGGGGGCAACACCGGGGAGCTGTTTTTT. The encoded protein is CASSLRGGNTGELFF.

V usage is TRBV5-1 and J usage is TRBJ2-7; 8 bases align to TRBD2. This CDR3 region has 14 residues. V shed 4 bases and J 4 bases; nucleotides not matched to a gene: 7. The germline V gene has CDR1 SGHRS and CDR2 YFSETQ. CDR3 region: CASSEPGTSYEQYF. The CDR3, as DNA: TGCGCCAGCAGCGAACCCGGGACTAGTTACGAGCAGTACTTC.

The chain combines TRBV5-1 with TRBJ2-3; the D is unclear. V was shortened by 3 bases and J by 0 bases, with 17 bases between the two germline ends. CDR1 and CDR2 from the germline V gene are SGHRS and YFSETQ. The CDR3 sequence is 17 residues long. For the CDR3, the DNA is TGCGCCAGCAGCTCTCCTTCCTACACCACTAGCACAGATACGCAGTATTTT. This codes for CASSSPSYTTSTDTQYF.

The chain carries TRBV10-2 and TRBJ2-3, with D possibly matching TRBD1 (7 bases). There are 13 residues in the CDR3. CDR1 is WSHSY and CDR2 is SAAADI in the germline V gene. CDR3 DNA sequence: TGCGCGGCCAGGGGGACTAGCACAGATACGCAGTATTTT. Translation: CAARGTSTDTQYF.

The CDR3 protein is CASSPRPSGGGKDTQYF. CDR3 in DNA: TGTGCCAGCAGCCCGCGGCCTAGCGGGGGGGGGAAAGATACGCAGTATTTT. The genes are TRBV7-2 and TRBJ2-3; the match to TRBD2 covers 12 bases. V was clipped by 5 bases and J by 5 bases; unmatched bases: 11. The CDR3 has 17 amino acids. In germline, CDR1 is SGHTA, CDR2 FQGNSA. Complete variable domain (other parts from reference TRBV7-2 and TRBJ2-3): GAGVSQSPSNKVTEKGKDVELRCDPISGHTALYWYRQSLGQGLEFLIYFQGNSAPDKSGLPSDRFSAERTGGSVSTLTIQRTQQEDSAVYLCASSPRPSGGGKDTQYFGPGTRLTVL.

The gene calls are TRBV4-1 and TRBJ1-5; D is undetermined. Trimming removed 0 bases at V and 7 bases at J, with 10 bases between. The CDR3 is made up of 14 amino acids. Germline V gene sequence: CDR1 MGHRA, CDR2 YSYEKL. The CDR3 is CASSQDRGLQPQHF. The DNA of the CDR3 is TGCGCCAGCAGCCAAGATCGTGGGCTGCAGCCCCAGCATTTT.

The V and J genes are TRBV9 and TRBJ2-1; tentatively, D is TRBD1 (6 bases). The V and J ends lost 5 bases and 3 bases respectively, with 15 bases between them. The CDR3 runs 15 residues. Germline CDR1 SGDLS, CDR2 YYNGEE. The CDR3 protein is CASSNTGHSYNEQFF. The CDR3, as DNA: TGTGCCAGCAGTAATACGGGACATAGCTACAATGAGCAGTTCTTC. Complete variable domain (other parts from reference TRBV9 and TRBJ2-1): DSGVTQTPKHLITATGQRVTLRCSPRSGDLSVYWYQQSLDQGLQFLIQYYNGEERAKGNILERFSAQQFPDLHSELNLSSLELGDSALYFCASSNTGHSYNEQFFGPGTRLTVL.

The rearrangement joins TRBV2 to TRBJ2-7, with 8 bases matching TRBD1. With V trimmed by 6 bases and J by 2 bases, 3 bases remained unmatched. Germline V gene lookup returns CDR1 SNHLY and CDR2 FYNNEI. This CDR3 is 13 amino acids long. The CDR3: CASRQGGTYEQYF. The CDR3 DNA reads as TGTGCCAGCAGACAGGGGGGAACCTACGAGCAGTACTTC.

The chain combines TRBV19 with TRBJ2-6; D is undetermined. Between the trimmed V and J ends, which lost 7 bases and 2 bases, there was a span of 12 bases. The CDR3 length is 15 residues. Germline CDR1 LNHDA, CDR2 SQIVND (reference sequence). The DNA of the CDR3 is TGTGCCAGTAATCCGGGTCGGACTGGGGCCAACGTCCTGACTTTC. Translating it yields CASNPGRTGANVLTF.

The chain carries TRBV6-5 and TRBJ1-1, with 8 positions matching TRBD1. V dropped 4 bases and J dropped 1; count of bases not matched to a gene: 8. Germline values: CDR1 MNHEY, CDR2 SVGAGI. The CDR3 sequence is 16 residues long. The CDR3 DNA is TGTGCCAGCAGTTTGGGACAGGAGCTATGGAACACTGAAGCTTTCTTT. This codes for CASSLGQELWNTEAFF.

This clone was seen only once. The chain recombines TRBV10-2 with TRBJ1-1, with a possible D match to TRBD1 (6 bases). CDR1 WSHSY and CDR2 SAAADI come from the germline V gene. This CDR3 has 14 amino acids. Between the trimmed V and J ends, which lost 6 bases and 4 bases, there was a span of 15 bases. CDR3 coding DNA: TGCGCCAGCAGCCCGCGGGGGCTCGGCACTGAAGCTTTCTTT. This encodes CASSPRGLGTEAFF.

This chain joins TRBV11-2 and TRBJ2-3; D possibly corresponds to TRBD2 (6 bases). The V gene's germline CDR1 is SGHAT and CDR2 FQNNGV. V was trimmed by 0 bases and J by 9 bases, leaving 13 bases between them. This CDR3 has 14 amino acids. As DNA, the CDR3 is TGTGCCAGCAGCTTAGATTGGTTAGGAGGGACGCAGTATTTT. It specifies CASSLDWLGGTQYF.

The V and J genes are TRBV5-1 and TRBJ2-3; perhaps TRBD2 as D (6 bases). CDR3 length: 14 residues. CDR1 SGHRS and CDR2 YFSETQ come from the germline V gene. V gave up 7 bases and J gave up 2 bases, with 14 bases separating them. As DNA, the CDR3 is TGCGCCAGCGCGTTTAGCGGTAACACAGATACGCAGTATTTT. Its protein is CASAFSGNTDTQYF.

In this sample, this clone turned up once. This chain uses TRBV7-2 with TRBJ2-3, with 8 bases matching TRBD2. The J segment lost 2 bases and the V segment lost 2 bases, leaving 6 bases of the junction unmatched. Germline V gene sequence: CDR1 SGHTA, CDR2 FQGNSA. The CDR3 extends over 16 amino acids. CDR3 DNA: TGTGCCAGCAGCTTATATTCCGGGGGGGTCACAGATACGCAGTATTTT. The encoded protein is CASSLYSGGVTDTQYF.

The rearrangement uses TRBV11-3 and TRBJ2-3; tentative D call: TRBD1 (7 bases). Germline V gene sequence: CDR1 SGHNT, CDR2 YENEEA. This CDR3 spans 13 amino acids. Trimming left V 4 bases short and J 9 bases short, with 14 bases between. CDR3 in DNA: TGTGCCAGCAGCTCCCACAGGGGAGGAACGCAGTATTTT. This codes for CASSSHRGGTQYF.

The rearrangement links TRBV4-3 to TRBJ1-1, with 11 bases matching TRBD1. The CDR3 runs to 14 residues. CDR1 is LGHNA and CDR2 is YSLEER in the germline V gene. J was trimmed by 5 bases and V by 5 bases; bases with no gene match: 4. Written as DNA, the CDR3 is TGCGCCAGCAGCGTCCGGGACAGGGGGACTGAAGCTTTCTTT. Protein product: CASSVRDRGTEAFF.

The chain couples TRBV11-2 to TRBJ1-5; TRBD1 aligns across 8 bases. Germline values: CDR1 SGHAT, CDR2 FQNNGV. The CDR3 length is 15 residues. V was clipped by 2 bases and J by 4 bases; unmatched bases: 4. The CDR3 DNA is TGTGCCAGCAGCTTACAGGGGGCACTTAATCAGCCCCAGCATTTT. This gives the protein CASSLQGALNQPQHF.